Detailed here is one T cell receptor (beta chain). Method: immunoSEQ multiplex PCR; TCRdb's copy keeps in-frame clones and lacks some. The sample contains 500,000 to 600,000 clones, 85% to 90% of which appear only once. This sample was included in a study of blood T cell repertoires in COVID-19. Looking at the study overall: COVID-19 samples, acute and convalescent, were from the United States, Italy and Spain. T cells, B-cell-depleted T cells, or PBMCs provided the cDNA or gDNA that served as material.

The CDR3 covers 16 residues. Germline V gives CDR1 PRHDT, CDR2 FYEKMQ (reference sequence). J lost 2 bases, V lost 5 bases, and 6 bases had no gene match. The gene calls are TRBV13 and TRBJ2-1, with TRBD2 matching 10 bases. This clonotype originated in a woman aged 50 to 60 with COVID-19, enrolled during active disease. Sequenced material: peripheral blood. The CDR3 here is CASSILTSGPYNEQFF. CDR3 nucleotide sequence: TGTGCCAGCAGCATCCTGACTAGCGGGCCCTACAATGAGCAGTTCTTC.